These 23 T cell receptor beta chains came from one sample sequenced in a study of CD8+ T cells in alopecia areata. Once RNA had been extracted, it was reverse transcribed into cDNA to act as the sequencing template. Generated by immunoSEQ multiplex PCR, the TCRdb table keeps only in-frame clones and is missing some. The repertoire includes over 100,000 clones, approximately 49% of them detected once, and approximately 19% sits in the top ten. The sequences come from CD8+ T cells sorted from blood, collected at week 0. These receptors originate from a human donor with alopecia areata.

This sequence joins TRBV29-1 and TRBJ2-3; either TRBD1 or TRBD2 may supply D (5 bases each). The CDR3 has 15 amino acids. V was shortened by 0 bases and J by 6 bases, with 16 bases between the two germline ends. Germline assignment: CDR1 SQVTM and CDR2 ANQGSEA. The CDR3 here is CSVEEEGTTWDTQYF. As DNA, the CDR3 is TGCAGCGTTGAAGAAGAAGGGACCACCTGGGATACGCAGTATTTT.

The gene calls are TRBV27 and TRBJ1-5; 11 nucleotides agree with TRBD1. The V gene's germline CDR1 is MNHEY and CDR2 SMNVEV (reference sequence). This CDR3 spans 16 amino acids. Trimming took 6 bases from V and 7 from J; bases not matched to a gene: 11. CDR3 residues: CASSNGQGANWQPQHF. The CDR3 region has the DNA TGTGCCAGCAGCAACGGACAGGGGGCCAATTGGCAGCCCCAGCATTTT.

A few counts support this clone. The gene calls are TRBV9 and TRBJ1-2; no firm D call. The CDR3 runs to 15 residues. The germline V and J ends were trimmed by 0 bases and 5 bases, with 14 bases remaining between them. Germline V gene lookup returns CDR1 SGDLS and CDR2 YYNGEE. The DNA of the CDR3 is TGTGCCAGCAGCGTAGAAGACAACCACCCATATGGCTACACCTTC. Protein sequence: CASSVEDNHPYGYTF. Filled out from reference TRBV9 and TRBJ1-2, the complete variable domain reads DSGVTQTPKHLITATGQRVTLRCSPRSGDLSVYWYQQSLDQGLQFLIQYYNGEERAKGNILERFSAQQFPDLHSELNLSSLELGDSALYFCASSVEDNHPYGYTFGSGTRLTVV.

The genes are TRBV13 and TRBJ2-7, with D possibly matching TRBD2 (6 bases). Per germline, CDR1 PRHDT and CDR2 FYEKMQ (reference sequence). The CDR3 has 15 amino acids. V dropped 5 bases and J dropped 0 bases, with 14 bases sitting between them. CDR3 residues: CASSPTGDLSYEQYF. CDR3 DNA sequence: TGTGCCAGCAGCCCCACGGGGGACCTCTCCTACGAGCAGTACTTC.

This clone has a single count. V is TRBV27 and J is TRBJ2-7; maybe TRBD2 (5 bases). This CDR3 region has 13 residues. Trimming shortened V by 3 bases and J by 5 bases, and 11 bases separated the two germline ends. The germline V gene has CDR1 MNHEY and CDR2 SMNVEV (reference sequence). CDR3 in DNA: TGTGCCAGCAGTTTTGATAGCGTAAACGAGCAGTACTTC. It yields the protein CASSFDSVNEQYF.

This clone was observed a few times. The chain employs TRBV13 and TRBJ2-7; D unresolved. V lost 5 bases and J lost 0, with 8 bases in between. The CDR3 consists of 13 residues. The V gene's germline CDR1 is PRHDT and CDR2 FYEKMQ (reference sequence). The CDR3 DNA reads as TGTGCCAGCAGCCCGCTGAGCTCCTACGAGCAGTACTTC. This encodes CASSPLSSYEQYF.

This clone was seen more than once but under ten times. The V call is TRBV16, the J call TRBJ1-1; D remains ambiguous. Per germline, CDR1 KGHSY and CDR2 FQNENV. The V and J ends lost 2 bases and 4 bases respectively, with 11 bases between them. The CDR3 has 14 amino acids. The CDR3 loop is CASSQVASFTEAFF. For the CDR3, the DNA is TGTGCCAGCAGCCAAGTCGCCAGCTTCACTGAAGCTTTCTTT.

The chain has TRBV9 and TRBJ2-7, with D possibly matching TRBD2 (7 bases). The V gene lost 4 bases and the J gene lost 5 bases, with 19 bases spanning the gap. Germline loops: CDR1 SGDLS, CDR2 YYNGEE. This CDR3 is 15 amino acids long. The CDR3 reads CASSRGALDLHEQYF. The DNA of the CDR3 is TGTGCCAGCAGCCGGGGGGCCCTCGATCTTCACGAGCAGTACTTC.

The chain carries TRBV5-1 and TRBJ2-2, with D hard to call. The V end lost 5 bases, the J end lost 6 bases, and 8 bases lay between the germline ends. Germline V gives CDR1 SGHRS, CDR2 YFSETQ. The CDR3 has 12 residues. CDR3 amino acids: CASRNGAGELFF. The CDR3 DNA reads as TGCGCCAGCAGGAACGGCGCCGGGGAGCTGTTTTTT.

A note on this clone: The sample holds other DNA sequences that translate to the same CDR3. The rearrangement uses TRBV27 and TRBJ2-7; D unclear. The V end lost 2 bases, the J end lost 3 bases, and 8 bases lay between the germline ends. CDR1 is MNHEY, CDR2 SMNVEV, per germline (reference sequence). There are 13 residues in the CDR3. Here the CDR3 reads CASSLGQSYEQYF. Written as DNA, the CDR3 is TGTGCCAGCAGTTTAGGGCAGAGCTACGAGCAGTACTTC.

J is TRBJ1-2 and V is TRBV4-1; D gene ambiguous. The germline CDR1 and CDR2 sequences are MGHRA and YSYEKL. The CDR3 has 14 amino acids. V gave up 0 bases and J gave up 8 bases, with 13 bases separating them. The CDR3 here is CASSQEKVLEGYTF. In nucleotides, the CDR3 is TGCGCCAGCAGCCAAGAAAAGGTGTTGGAAGGCTACACCTTC.

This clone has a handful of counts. The CDR3 DNA is TGTGCCACCATCGGGGGGGCTTACACCGGGGAGCTGTTTTTT. Translated: CATIGGAYTGELFF. The chain combines TRBV7-8 with TRBJ2-2, with 8 bases identical to TRBD2. V trimming: 10 bases; J trimming: 3 bases; junction bases outside the gene matches: 7. The CDR3 contains 14 residues. CDR1 and CDR2 from the germline V gene are SGHVS and FQNEAQ.

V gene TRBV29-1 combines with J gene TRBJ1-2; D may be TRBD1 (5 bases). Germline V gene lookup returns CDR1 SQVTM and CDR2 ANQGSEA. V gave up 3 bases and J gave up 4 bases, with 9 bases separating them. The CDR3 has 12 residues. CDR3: CSVEAQGYGYTF. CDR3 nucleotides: TGCAGCGTTGAGGCCCAGGGCTATGGCTACACCTTC.

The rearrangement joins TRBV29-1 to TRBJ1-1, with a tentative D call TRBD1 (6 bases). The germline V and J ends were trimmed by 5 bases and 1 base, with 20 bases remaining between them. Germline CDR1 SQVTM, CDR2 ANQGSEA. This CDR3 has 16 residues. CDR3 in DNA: TGCAGCGTTACAGGGTTAAGAGGACGGCCGAACACTGAAGCTTTCTTT. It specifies CSVTGLRGRPNTEAFF.

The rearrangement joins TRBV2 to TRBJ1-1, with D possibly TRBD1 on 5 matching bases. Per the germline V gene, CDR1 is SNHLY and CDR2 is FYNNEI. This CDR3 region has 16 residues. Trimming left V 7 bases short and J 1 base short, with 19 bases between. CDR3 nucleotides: TGTGCCAGCAAGGACACGACTTTAGAAGGGAACACTGAAGCTTTCTTT. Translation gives CASKDTTLEGNTEAFF.

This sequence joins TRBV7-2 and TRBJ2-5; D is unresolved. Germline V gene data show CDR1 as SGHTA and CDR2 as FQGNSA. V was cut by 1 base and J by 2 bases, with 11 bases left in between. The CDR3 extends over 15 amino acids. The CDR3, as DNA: TGTGCCAGCAGCTTAGGAATAACAGAGCAAGAGACCCAGTACTTC. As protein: CASSLGITEQETQYF.

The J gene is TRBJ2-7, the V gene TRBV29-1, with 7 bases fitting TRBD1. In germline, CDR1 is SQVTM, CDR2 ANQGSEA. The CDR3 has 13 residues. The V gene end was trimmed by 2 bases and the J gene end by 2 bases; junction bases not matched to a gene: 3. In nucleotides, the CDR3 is TGCAGCGTTGAAAGGGACAGCACCTACGAGCAGTACTTC. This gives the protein CSVERDSTYEQYF.

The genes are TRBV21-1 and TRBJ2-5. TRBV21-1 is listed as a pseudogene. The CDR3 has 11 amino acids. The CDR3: CASSHQETQYF. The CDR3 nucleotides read TGTGCCAGCAGCCACCAAGAGACCCAGTACTTC.

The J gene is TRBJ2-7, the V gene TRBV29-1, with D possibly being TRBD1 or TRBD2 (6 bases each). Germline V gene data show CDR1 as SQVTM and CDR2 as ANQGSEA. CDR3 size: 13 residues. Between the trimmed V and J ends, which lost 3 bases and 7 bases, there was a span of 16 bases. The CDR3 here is CSVEDSGEEEQYF. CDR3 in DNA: TGCAGCGTTGAGGACTCAGGGGAGGAAGAGCAGTACTTC.

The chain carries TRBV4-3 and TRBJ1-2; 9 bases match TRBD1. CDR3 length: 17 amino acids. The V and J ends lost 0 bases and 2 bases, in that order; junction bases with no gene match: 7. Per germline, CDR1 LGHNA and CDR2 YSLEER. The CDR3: CASSQEARTGENYGYTF. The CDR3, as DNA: TGCGCCAGCAGCCAAGAGGCCCGGACAGGGGAAAACTATGGCTACACCTTC.

CDR3 region: CASSLAGTSWRKTQYF. The CDR3 coding sequence is TGCGCCAGCAGCTTGGCCGGGACTAGCTGGAGGAAGACCCAGTACTTC. J is TRBJ2-5 and V is TRBV5-1, with 9 bases that match TRBD2. With V trimmed by 0 bases and J by 6 bases, 9 bases remained unmatched. The CDR3 totals 16 residues. Germline V CDR1 and CDR2: SGHRS, YFSETQ.

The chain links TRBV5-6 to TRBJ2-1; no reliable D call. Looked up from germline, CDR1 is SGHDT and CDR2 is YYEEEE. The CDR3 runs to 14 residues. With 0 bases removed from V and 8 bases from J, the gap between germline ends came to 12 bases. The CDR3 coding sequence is TGTGCCAGCAGCTTGGGGCTCGCCGCGGATGAGCAGTTCTTC. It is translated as CASSLGLAADEQFF.

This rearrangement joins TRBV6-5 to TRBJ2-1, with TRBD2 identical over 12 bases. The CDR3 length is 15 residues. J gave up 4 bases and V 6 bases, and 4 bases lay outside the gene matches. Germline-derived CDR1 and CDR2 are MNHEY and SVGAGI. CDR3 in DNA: TGTGCCAGCAGCCTAGCGGGGGGGCCGTACAATGAGCAGTTCTTC. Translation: CASSLAGGPYNEQFF.